These 10 T cell receptor beta chains were all obtained from the same sample, sequenced in a study of blood T cells in healthy people across ages. It was with a sample-barcoded 5' primer and a J-beta primer mix that a second PCR of about 6 to 11 cycles was run. TCRdb itself ran the 5' RACE reads through MiXCR, one entry per CDR3 protein. The sample includes around 870,000 distinct CDR3 sequences, roughly 26% of them seen just once. The material sequenced was blood. These receptor sequences come from a woman aged 80 or older in good health.

This clonotype was seen a handful of times. The chain links TRBV20-1 to TRBJ1-5; unclear D gene. CDR3 length equals 12 residues. Trimming left V 0 bases short and J 9 bases short, with 9 bases between. Germline lookup yields CDR1 DFQATT and CDR2 SNEGSKA (reference sequence). CDR3 sequence: CSAREGNLPQHF. For the CDR3, the DNA is TGCAGTGCTAGAGAGGGGAATTTGCCCCAGCATTTT.

This chain joins TRBV7-7 and TRBJ2-4; D unclear. The closer fit of TRBJ2-7 to the DNA end suggests the J call may be wrong. Germline assignment: CDR1 SSHAT and CDR2 FNYEAQ (reference sequence). CDR3 size: 14 residues. CDR3 bases: TGTGCCAGCAGCTTAAAGTGGGACTCCTACGAGCAGTACTTC. Its translation: CASSLKWDSYEQYF.

This clonotype was recorded at least ten times. The chain employs TRBV11-2 and TRBJ2-1, with TRBD1 matching 8 bases. CDR1 and CDR2 (germline): SGHAT, FQNNGV. With V trimmed by 0 bases and J by 12 bases, 4 bases remained unmatched. This CDR3 contains 13 residues. For the CDR3, the DNA is TGTGCCAGCAGCTTAGATAGAGGACAGGGGCAGTTCTTC. Amino acid sequence: CASSLDRGQGQFF.

This clonotype has only one observation. The junction departs from the called germline gene at one end, perhaps through a read error. This chain uses TRBV7-2 with TRBJ2-7, with 9 bases that match TRBD1. The CDR3 loop spans 16 amino acids. Germline V gene lookup returns CDR1 SGHTA and CDR2 FQGNSA. The CDR3 nucleotides are TGCGCCAGCAGCCAGCGATTCCGGGACAGGGACCACGAGCAGTACTTC. Translation: CASSQRFRDRDHEQYF.

This clonotype was recorded many times. The V call is TRBV7-2, the J call TRBJ1-4, with D possibly TRBD1 on 6 matching bases. This CDR3 spans 16 amino acids. The V end lost 5 bases, the J end lost 2 bases, and 15 bases lay between the germline ends. The V gene's germline CDR1 is SGHTA and CDR2 FQGNSA. Written as DNA, the CDR3 is TGTGCCAGCAGCCCGGTGCGGGGGGCGACTAATGAAAAACTGTTTTTT. Its translation is CASSPVRGATNEKLFF.

V usage is TRBV20-1 and J usage is TRBJ1-4; no clear D gene. Germline CDR1 and CDR2: DFQATT and SNEGSKA (reference sequence). This CDR3 contains 12 residues. The germline V and J ends were trimmed by 4 bases and 5 bases, with 8 bases remaining between them. DNA of the CDR3: TGCAGTGCTAACAAAGAAAATGAAAAACTGTTTTTT. This codes for CSANKENEKLFF.

The rearrangement joins TRBV6-5 to TRBJ1-2; weak D call: TRBD1 (5 bases). Germline assignment: CDR1 MNHEY and CDR2 SVGAGI. The CDR3 runs 16 residues. Trimming removed 2 bases at V and 12 bases at J, with 25 bases between. In DNA form, the CDR3 reads TGTGCCAGCAGTTACATGGTTCAGGGCGAAGGAGGCGGCGACACCTTC. It is translated as CASSYMVQGEGGGDTF.

With respect to this clonotype: This may stem from a read error, because a much larger clone lies one nucleotide away. The J gene is TRBJ2-5, the V gene TRBV5-1; the match to TRBD2 covers 15 bases. The CDR3 sequence is 16 residues long. J lost 11 bases, V lost 3 bases, and 11 bases had no gene match. In germline, CDR1 is SGHRS, CDR2 YFSETQ. For the CDR3, the DNA is TGCGCCAGCAGCTGGGGACTAGCGGGGGGCCCGTCGGAGCAGTACTTC. It yields the protein CASSWGLAGGPSEQYF.

This clonotype has a count of ten or more. V gene TRBV6-2 or TRBV6-3 combines with J gene TRBJ2-7; D is possibly TRBD1 or TRBD2 (6 bases each). Looked up from germline, CDR1 is MNHEY and CDR2 is SVGEGT. The CDR3 loop spans 15 amino acids. Trimming removed 6 bases from V and 3 bases from J, with 18 bases in between. The CDR3 spells CASSPSGAKSYEQYF. DNA of the CDR3: TGTGCCAGCAGCCCCTCGGGGGCTAAAAGCTACGAGCAGTACTTC.

This clonotype was picked up a small number of times. J is TRBJ2-7 and V is TRBV5-6; 7 nucleotides agree with TRBD2. CDR3 size: 14 residues. Trimming took 3 bases from V and 4 from J; bases not matched to a gene: 7. The germline V gene has CDR1 SGHDT and CDR2 YYEEEE. CDR3 bases: TGTGCCAGCAGCTGGGAGGGACGGAGTTACGAGCAGTACTTC. It is translated as CASSWEGRSYEQYF.